The clone carrying this T cell receptor (beta chain) has a handful of counts. Its antigen is not identified. The sequenced template was cDNA made from the entire isolated RNA. The table came from immunoSEQ multiplex PCR; TCRdb's copy has only in-frame clones and leaves some out. The sample lists 150,000 to 180,000 clones; about a tenth were seen once. Per the germline V gene, CDR1 is MDHEN and CDR2 is SYDVKM. The CDR3 extends over 16 amino acids. V shed 11 bases and J shed 5 bases, with 24 bases lying between them. The data originate from a study of beta chain features in type 1 diabetes. Findings and limits, study-wide: Moderate but significant shortening of TCRB CDR3s was recorded in all four CD4+ subsets from Type 1 diabetes patients.

V usage is TRBV28 and J usage is TRBJ2-2; D call uncertain. This TCR was recovered from a man between 25 and 39 years old with type 1 diabetes. Material for sequencing was central memory CD4+ T cells from blood. In DNA, the CDR3 is TGTGCCGCTACGTCGCGCCAACTAACTGAAACCGGGGAGCTGTTTTTT. Translation gives CAATSRQLTETGELFF.